Reported below is one T cell receptor beta chain. Its antigen is unidentified. Germline CDR1 reads SNHLY; CDR2 reads FYNNEI. The CDR3 covers 12 residues. Trimming removed 8 bases from V and 4 bases from J; junction bases left unmatched: 4. Produced via immunoSEQ multiplex PCR; TCRdb's table is partial and in-frame only. The sample shows 95,000 to 100,000 clones, over 75% of them seen only once. These data come from a study of T cell responses to AZD1222 COVID-19 vaccine. Study-level points and caveats: Nearly half of spike-specific TCRs reportedly go after variant regions that carry no mutations.

Sequenced here: peripheral blood, sampled on day 0 of AZD1222 vaccination. The V gene is TRBV2, the J gene TRBJ1-2; TRBD1 agrees at 7 bases. This receptor was obtained from an adult in good health. The CDR3 loop reads CASGTEAYGYTF. In DNA form, the CDR3 reads TGTGCCAGCGGGACAGAGGCCTATGGCTACACCTTC. Full variable domain (outside the CDR3, taken from reference TRBV2 and TRBJ1-2): EPEVTQTPSHQVTQMGQEVILRCVPISNHLYFYWYRQILGQKVEFLVSFYNNEISEKSEIFDDQFSVERPDGSNFTLKIRSTKLEDSAMYFCASGTEAYGYTFGSGTRLTVV.